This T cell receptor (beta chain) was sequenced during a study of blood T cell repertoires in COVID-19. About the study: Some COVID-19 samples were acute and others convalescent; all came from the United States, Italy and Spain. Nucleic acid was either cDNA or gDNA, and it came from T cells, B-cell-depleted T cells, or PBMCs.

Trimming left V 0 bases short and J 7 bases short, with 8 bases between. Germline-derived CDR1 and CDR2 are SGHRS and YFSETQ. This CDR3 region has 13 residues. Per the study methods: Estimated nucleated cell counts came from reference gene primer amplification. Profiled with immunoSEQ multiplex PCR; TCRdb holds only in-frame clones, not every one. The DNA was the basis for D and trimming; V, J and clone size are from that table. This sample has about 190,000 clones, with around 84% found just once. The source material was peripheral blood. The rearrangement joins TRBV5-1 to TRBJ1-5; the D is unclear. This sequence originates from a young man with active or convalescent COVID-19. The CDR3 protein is CASSLEGRQPQHF. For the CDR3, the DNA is TGCGCCAGCAGCTTGGAAGGGAGGCAGCCCCAGCATTTT.